This T cell receptor (beta chain) is from a study of chemoradiotherapy in HPV16-positive cancers. Study-level findings and limits: Functional assays defining HPV-specific T cells used only a couple of HPV16-positive patients. During treatment, candidate HPV-specific clones and E7-related motifs expanded in tumor.

Measured with immunoSEQ multiplex PCR; TCRdb has only the in-frame clones, and not every one. The table lists about 7,900 clones, about 79% of them singletons. V lost 1 base to trimming and J lost 3 bases; unmatched junction nucleotides: 2. The CDR3 covers 16 residues. Germline CDR1 is SGHDN and CDR2 is FVKESK. For this clone: Its antigen is not known.

The receptor's source is a human donor with HPV-associated anogenital cancer. Sample collection was performed from a patient who underwent chemoradiotherapy. The chain uses TRBV14 and TRBJ2-5, with 13 bases that match TRBD2. CDR3 in DNA: TGTGCCAGCAGCCAAGGACTAGCGGGGGGAAAAGAGACCCAGTACTTC. Its protein is CASSQGLAGGKETQYF.